The 24 T cell receptor beta chains reported below all come from one sample, sequenced in a study of T cell repertoires in cytomegalovirus infection. TCRdb reanalysed the reads using MiXCR and keeps one entry per CDR3 protein. The sample has about 440,000 distinct CDR3 sequences, 30% to 40% seen once. The sequencing sample was made of PBMCs. These receptors all stem from a human donor in good health (CMV status not recorded). Some clones in this sample may be carry-over from other donors' samples.

This clonotype was found many times. This sequence joins TRBV28 and TRBJ1-6; 7 nucleotides line up with TRBD1. CDR3 length: 15 amino acids. V dropped 6 bases and J dropped 0; count of bases not matched to a gene: 2. CDR1 is MDHEN, CDR2 SYDVKM, per germline. The CDR3 is CASSWDSSYNSPLHF. The CDR3 coding sequence is TGTGCCAGCAGCTGGGACAGCTCCTATAATTCACCCCTCCACTTT.

This CDR3 reads CASSFWLATETQYF. The CDR3, as DNA: TGTGCCAGCAGCTTTTGGCTAGCTACCGAGACCCAGTACTTC. The chain couples TRBV5-4 to TRBJ2-5; TRBD2 is a possible D gene (5 bases). Germline assignment: CDR1 SGHNT and CDR2 YYREEE (reference sequence). V dropped 2 bases and J dropped 5 bases, with 13 bases sitting between them. The CDR3 runs 14 residues. Full variable domain (rest looked up from reference TRBV5-4 and TRBJ2-5): ETGVTQSPTHLIKTRGQQVTLRCSSQSGHNTVSWYQQALGQGPQFIFQYYREEENGRGNFPPRFSGLQFPNYSSELNVNALELDDSALYLCASSFWLATETQYFGPGTRLLVL.

This clonotype came up a few times. The CDR3 region has the DNA TGTGCCAGTCAACACCGGGACAGGGTAGGCAATGAGCAGTTCTTC. This sequence encodes CASQHRDRVGNEQFF. The chain joins TRBV6-2 or TRBV6-3 to TRBJ2-1; TRBD1 matches at 9 bases. Germline V lookup: CDR1 MNHEY, CDR2 SVGEGT. CDR3 size: 15 residues. The ends lost 9 bases at V and 6 bases at J; junction bases unmatched: 12.

As concerns this clonotype: Given a much more abundant clone one base away, this may be a read error. The CDR3 loop is CSSSLVGPLRTEAFF. In DNA form, the CDR3 reads TGTTCCAGCAGCTTAGTGGGGCCTCTACGCACTGAAGCTTTCTTT. This rearrangement joins TRBV7-2 to TRBJ1-1; D is perhaps TRBD1 (5 bases). CDR1 is SGHTA and CDR2 is FQGNSA in the germline V gene. The CDR3 runs 15 residues.

The table lists this clonotype with a few counts. The chain has TRBV7-6 and TRBJ2-3; 7 nucleotides line up with TRBD2. CDR1 is SGHVS and CDR2 is FNYEAQ in the germline V gene. The CDR3 sequence is 18 residues long. The J segment lost 2 bases and the V segment lost 4 bases, leaving 15 bases of the junction unmatched. The DNA of the CDR3 is TGTGCCAGCAGCTCACGGCCGGCGGGGGTGGTGGTCACAGATACGCAGTATTTT. Residues: CASSSRPAGVVVTDTQYF.

Regarding this clonotype: This CDR3 is missing its conserved last phenylalanine or tryptophan, likely due to a read error. The gene calls are TRBV7-6 and TRBJ1-1, with a tentative D call TRBD1 (5 bases). The germline CDR1 and CDR2 sequences are SGHVS and FNYEAQ. Trimming shortened V by 5 bases and J by 8 bases, and 12 bases separated the two germline ends. The CDR3 spans 12 residues. Here the CDR3 DNA reads TGTGCCAGCAGCCGGGGACTCACAGAAGCTTTCTTG. Encoded protein: CASSRGLTEAFL.

In the case of this clonotype: A single base separates this from a much larger clone, so it may be a read error. The V and J genes are TRBV7-9 and TRBJ1-4; D may be TRBD1 (5 bases). CDR1 and CDR2 from the germline V gene are SEHNR and FQNEAQ (reference sequence). V was trimmed by 5 bases and J by 7 bases, leaving 14 bases between them. CDR3 length: 14 amino acids. CDR3: CASSLTEIGEKLFF. The CDR3 nucleotides are TGTGCCAGCAGCCTGACAGAGATCGGTGAAAAACTGTTTTTT. Drawing the rest from reference TRBV7-9 and TRBJ1-4, the complete variable domain is DTGVSQNPRHKITKRGQNVTFRCDPISEHNRLYWYRQTLGQGPEFLTYFQNEAQLEKSRLLSDRFSAERPKGSFSTLEIQRTEQGDSAMYLCASSLTEIGEKLFFGSGTQLSVL.

This chain links TRBV4-1 with TRBJ1-6; no firm D call. Germline V gives CDR1 MGHRA, CDR2 YSYEKL. Trimming shortened V by 0 bases and J by 7 bases, and 10 bases separated the two germline ends. The CDR3 is 15 residues long. CDR3 sequence (DNA): TGCGCCAGCAGCCAAGATGAGAGGGAAAATTCACCCCTCCACTTT. This encodes CASSQDERENSPLHF.

This rearrangement joins TRBV7-2 to TRBJ1-1; possibly TRBD1 for D (5 bases). Between the trimmed V and J ends, which lost 4 bases and 5 bases, there was a span of 20 bases. CDR1 and CDR2 from the germline V gene are SGHTA and FQGNSA. This CDR3 contains 16 residues. Here the CDR3 reads CASSSGAAWAGTEAFF. CDR3 DNA sequence: TGTGCCAGCAGCTCCGGGGCCGCCTGGGCGGGGACTGAAGCTTTCTTT.

This clonotype was counted a few times. The rearrangement uses TRBV27 and TRBJ2-1; 12 bases line up with TRBD2. The CDR3 is 15 amino acids. The V gene end was trimmed by 6 bases and the J gene end by 4 bases; junction bases not matched to a gene: 4. From germline, CDR1 is MNHEY and CDR2 SMNVEV (reference sequence). The CDR3 nucleotides read TGTGCCAGCAGCCGCGGACTAGCGGGGTACAATGAGCAGTTCTTC. This gives the protein CASSRGLAGYNEQFF.

This clonotype was observed a handful of times. The chain is built from TRBV19 and TRBJ1-5; 7 nucleotides match TRBD1. J was trimmed by 9 bases and V by 3 bases; bases with no gene match: 8. Germline V gene data show CDR1 as LNHDA and CDR2 as SQIVND (reference sequence). The CDR3 sequence is 14 residues long. CDR3 DNA sequence: TGTGCCAGTAGTATCCTCCAGGGGGTACGGCCCCAGCATTTT. It translates to CASSILQGVRPQHF.

This clonotype has just a few counts. The chain employs TRBV5-6 and TRBJ1-1; D is ambiguous. With 0 bases removed from V and 4 bases from J, the gap between germline ends came to 10 bases. Germline V lookup: CDR1 SGHDT, CDR2 YYEEEE. There are 14 residues in the CDR3. The CDR3 nucleotides are TGTGCCAGCAGCTTGGGGCCCCGGGCCACTGAAGCTTTCTTT. Its protein is CASSLGPRATEAFF.

This clonotype was seen ten or more times. The genes are TRBV7-6 and TRBJ1-4; D is unresolved. There are 15 residues in the CDR3. CDR1 is SGHVS and CDR2 is FNYEAQ in the germline V gene. The V gene lost 3 bases and the J gene lost 8 bases, with 16 bases spanning the gap. The CDR3 sequence: CASSLQGRLEEKLFF. CDR3 DNA: TGTGCCAGCAGCTTGCAAGGGCGCCTAGAGGAAAAACTGTTTTTT.

The gene calls are TRBV5-4 and TRBJ2-7; D not certain. Germline CDR1 and CDR2: SGHNT and YYREEE (reference sequence). The CDR3 sequence is 12 residues long. Trimming shortened V by 0 bases and J by 5 bases, and 6 bases separated the two germline ends. The CDR3 coding sequence is TGTGCCAGCAGCTTGGCGACCGACGAGCAGTACTTC. Its protein product is CASSLATDEQYF.

The CDR3 coding sequence is TGCGCCAGCAGCGTCGACAGGATCAGTGCCGATGAAGCTTTCTTT. It specifies CASSVDRISADEAFF. V and J are TRBV4-1 and TRBJ1-1; perhaps TRBD1 as D (6 bases). V lost 5 bases and J 7 bases, leaving 20 bases between the germline ends. Germline values: CDR1 MGHRA, CDR2 YSYEKL. The CDR3 extends over 15 amino acids.

This clonotype was seen only a few times. V is TRBV28 and J is TRBJ1-5; 8 bases are a match to TRBD1. The junction had 10 bases not matched to a gene; V was cut back by 6 bases and J by 0 bases. The CDR3 extends over 17 amino acids. Per germline, CDR1 MDHEN and CDR2 SYDVKM. Here the CDR3 DNA reads TGTGCCAGCAGAACCGGGACAGGTCACTATAGCAATCAGCCCCAGCATTTT. It translates to CASRTGTGHYSNQPQHF.

The chain joins TRBV12-3 or TRBV12-4 to TRBJ2-3; 13 positions match TRBD2. The CDR3 covers 17 residues. V was clipped by 4 bases and J by 3 bases; unmatched bases: 7. CDR3: CASSYPGLAGPTDTQYF. The CDR3 nucleotides are TGTGCCAGCAGTTATCCGGGACTAGCGGGACCAACAGATACGCAGTATTTT.

Comment on this clonotype: A read error may be the cause here, since a much bigger clone is one base away. The rearrangement joins TRBV28 to TRBJ1-1; D remains ambiguous. The CDR3 has 11 amino acids. The germline V gene has CDR1 MDHEN and CDR2 SYDVKM. With 5 bases removed from V and 1 base from J, the gap between germline ends came to 2 bases. For the CDR3, the DNA is TGTGCCAGCAGTAAGAACACTGAAGCTTTCTTT. It codes for CASSKNTEAFF.

J is TRBJ2-7 and V is TRBV19; possible D gene TRBD2, 5 bases. Germline V gives CDR1 LNHDA, CDR2 SQIVND (reference sequence). CDR3 size: 13 residues. V lost 4 bases and J lost 4, with 11 bases in between. CDR3 amino acids: CASSTHGGYEQYF. The DNA for the CDR3 is TGTGCCAGTAGTACCCACGGAGGTTACGAGCAGTACTTC. The whole variable domain, filled in from reference TRBV19 and TRBJ2-7, reads DGGITQSPKYLFRKEGQNVTLSCEQNLNHDAMYWYRQDPGQGLRLIYYSQIVNDFQKGDIAEGYSVSREKKESFPLTVTSAQKNPTAFYLCASSTHGGYEQYFGPGTRLTVT.

This chain joins TRBV6-8 and TRBJ1-3; weak D call: TRBD1 (6 bases). The CDR3 has 17 residues. V was trimmed by 5 bases and J by 0 bases, leaving 17 bases between them. Germline V lookup: CDR1 MNHGY, CDR2 SAAAGT. CDR3 bases: TGTGCCAGCAGTAAAAGGGGGGCGTCCGGCTCTGGAAACACCATATATTTT. Its protein product is CASSKRGASGSGNTIYF.

The V call is TRBV5-6, the J call TRBJ1-1; D perhaps matches TRBD1 (6 bases). Trimming cost V 4 bases and J 4 bases, with 23 bases left between them. The CDR3 is made up of 17 amino acids. Germline CDR1 reads SGHDT; CDR2 reads YYEEEE. The CDR3 spells CASSPTRKQGVGTEAFF. CDR3 DNA sequence: TGTGCCAGCAGCCCCACCCGGAAACAGGGTGTTGGCACTGAAGCTTTCTTT.

The chain employs TRBV5-7 and TRBJ2-1, with D unresolved. TRBV5-7 is identified as an open reading frame with a role that is uncertain. The CDR3 has 13 residues. V was clipped by 4 bases and J by 8 bases, with 13 bases between them. The CDR3 loop is CASSQKPPYEQFF. The CDR3 DNA follows: TGTGCCAGCAGCCAAAAACCCCCTTATGAGCAGTTCTTC.

For this clonotype: Since the CDR3 does not end with the conserved phenylalanine or tryptophan, this likely comes from a read error. CDR3 in amino acids: CASSAGTLNTGELFL. The CDR3 bases are TGTGCCAGCAGCGCCGGGACCCTGAACACCGGGGAGCTGTTTTTG. The chain employs TRBV7-6 and TRBJ2-2; D may correspond to TRBD1 or TRBD2 (5 bases each). V was pared by 5 bases and J by 1 base, with 11 bases between. This CDR3 has 15 amino acids. Per germline, CDR1 SGHVS and CDR2 FNYEAQ.

V and J are TRBV27 and TRBJ2-7; TRBD2 agrees at 7 bases. In germline, CDR1 is MNHEY, CDR2 SMNVEV (reference sequence). The CDR3 is 13 residues long. Trimming at V came to 8 bases and at J to 2 bases, leaving 6 bases not matched to a gene. In nucleotides, the CDR3 is TGTGCCAGCGGGGGGGGGTCTACCTACGAGCAGTACTTC. Translated: CASGGGSTYEQYF.